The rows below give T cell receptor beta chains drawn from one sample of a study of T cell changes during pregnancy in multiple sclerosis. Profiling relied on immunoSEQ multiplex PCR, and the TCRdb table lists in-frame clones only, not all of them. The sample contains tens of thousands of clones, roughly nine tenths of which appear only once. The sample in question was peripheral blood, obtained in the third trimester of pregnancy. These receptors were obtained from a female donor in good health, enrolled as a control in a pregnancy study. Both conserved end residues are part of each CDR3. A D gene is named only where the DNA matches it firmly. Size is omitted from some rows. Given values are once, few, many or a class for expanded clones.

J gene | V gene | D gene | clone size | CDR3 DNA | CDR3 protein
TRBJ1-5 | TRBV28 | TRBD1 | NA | TGTGCCACTATCGAGACAGGGCGGCAGCCCCAGCATTTT | CATIETGRQPQHF
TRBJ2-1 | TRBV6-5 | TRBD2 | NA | TGTGCCAGCAGTTCCCCAGCGGGAGTGGATCATGAGCAGTTCTTC | CASSSPAGVDHEQFF
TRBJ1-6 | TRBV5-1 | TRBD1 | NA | TGCGCCAGCAGATCACAGGGGAACCATAATTCACCCCTCCACTTT | CASRSQGNHNSPLHF
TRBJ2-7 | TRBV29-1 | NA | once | TGCAGCGTCGCAACAGGGTCGAGGGAGCAGTACTTC | CSVATGSREQYF
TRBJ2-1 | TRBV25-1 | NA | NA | TGTGCCAGCTCAGGGTTGGACAATGAGCAGTTCTTC | CASSGLDNEQFF
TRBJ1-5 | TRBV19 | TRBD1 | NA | TGTGCCAGTAGTCCCGACAGGGATCAGCCCCAGCATTTT | CASSPDRDQPQHF
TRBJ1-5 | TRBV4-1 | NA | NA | TGCGCCAGCAGCCAAGCGGTTGAGGCAAATCAGCCCCAGCATTTT | CASSQAVEANQPQHF
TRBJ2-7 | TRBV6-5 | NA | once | TGTGCCAGCAGCAACTCCTACGAGCAGTACTTC | CASSNSYEQYF
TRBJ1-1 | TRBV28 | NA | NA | TGTGCCAGCAGCCGCCAGGTGGACACTGAAGCTTTCTTT | CASSRQVDTEAFF
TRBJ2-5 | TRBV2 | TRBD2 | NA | TGTGCCAGCAGCGCTGGACTAGCGTTAGAGACCCAGTACTTC | CASSAGLALETQYF
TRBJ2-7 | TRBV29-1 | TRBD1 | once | TGCAGCGTTGAGACAGGGGGCTACGAGCAGTACTTC | CSVETGGYEQYF
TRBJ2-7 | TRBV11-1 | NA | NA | TGTGCCAGCAGCTTAAGACGGACGGGGGAGCAGTACTTC | CASSLRRTGEQYF
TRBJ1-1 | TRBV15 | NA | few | TGTGCCACCAGCCAAGAAGCGGGCACTGAAGCTTTCTTT | CATSQEAGTEAFF
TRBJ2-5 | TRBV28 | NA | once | TGTGCCAGCAGTTTAGACGCCAGGGGAATAGAGACCCAGTACTTC | CASSLDARGIETQYF
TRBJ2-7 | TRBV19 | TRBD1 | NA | TGTGCCAGTTCCCGGGACGGGACAGAGAACGAGCAGTACTTC | CASSRDGTENEQYF
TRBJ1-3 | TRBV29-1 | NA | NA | TGCAGCCCCCAGGGGTACGGAAACACCATATATTTT | CSPQGYGNTIYF
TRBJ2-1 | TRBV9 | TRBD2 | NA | TGTGCCAGCAGCGGTGCTAGCGGGTTTAATGAGCAGTTCTTC | CASSGASGFNEQFF
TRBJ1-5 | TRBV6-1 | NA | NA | TGTGCCAGCAGGGCGGATCCGATCCAGCCCCAGCATTTT | CASRADPIQPQHF
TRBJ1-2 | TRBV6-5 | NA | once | TGTGCCAGCAGTAACAGGGCTGGCTACACCTTC | CASSNRAGYTF
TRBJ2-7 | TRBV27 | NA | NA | TGTGCCAGCAGTTTATGGTTCGGTCACTACGAGCAGTACTTC | CASSLWFGHYEQYF
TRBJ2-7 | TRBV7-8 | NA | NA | TGTGCCAGCAGCCCCCTTTCGAGGGAGAGCGCCTACGAGCAGTACTTC | CASSPLSRESAYEQYF
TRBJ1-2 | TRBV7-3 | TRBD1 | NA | TGTGCCAGCAGCTTAGTAGGACAGGGAGGGGATGGCTACACCTTC | CASSLVGQGGDGYTF
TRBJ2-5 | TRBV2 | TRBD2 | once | TGTGCCAGCAGGCCGGGACTAGCAGGGGAGACCCAGTACTTC | CASRPGLAGETQYF
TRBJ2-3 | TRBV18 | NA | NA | TGTGCCAGCTCACCCAGGACTGGGCCAGATACGCAGTATTTT | CASSPRTGPDTQYF
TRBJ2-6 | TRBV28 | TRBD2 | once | TGTGCCAGTATAGCGGGAGGCCTCTCTGGGGCCAACGTCCTGACTTTC | CASIAGGLSGANVLTF
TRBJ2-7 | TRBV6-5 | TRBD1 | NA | TGTGCCAGCAGCCCCCCAGGGGGCCTAACCTACGAGCAGTACTTC | CASSPPGGLTYEQYF
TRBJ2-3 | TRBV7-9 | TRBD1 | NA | TGTGCCAGCAGCTACCGGGACAGGCAGGCAGATACGCAGTATTTT | CASSYRDRQADTQYF
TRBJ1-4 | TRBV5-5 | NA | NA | TGTGCCAGCAGCTTCGACCAACGGAGTGAAAAACTGTTTTTT | CASSFDQRSEKLFF
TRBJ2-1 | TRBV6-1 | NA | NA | TGTGCCAGCAGTTTAGCGGAAGGGAACAATGAGCAGTTCTTC | CASSLAEGNNEQFF
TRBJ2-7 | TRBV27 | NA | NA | TGTGCCAGCAGTTTATGGGCAGGGGAGCCCTACGAGCAGTACTTC | CASSLWAGEPYEQYF
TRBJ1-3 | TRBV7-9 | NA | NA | TGTGCCAGCAGCTCAGCCGAACGGGGAAACACCATATATTTT | CASSSAERGNTIYF
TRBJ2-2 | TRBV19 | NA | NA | TGTGCCAGTAGTATACCGAGTGCCGGGGAGCTGTTTTTT | CASSIPSAGELFF
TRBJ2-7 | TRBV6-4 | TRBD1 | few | TGTGCCAGCAGCCGCGACAGGGGTTACGAGCAGTACTTC | CASSRDRGYEQYF
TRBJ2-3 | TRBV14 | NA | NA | TGTGCCAGCAGCGTAGCGGGCACAGATACGCAGTATTTT | CASSVAGTDTQYF
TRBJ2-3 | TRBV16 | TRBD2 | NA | TGTGCCAGCAGCCGTCCACGGAGGCAGGGAGGGGATACGCAGTATTTT | CASSRPRRQGGDTQYF
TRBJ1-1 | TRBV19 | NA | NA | TGTGCCAGTAGTATAACGGGCAGGGGAAACACTGAAGCTTTCTTT | CASSITGRGNTEAFF